This T cell receptor (beta chain) was identified in a study of blood T cell repertoires in COVID-19. Study in general: The United States, Italy and Spain provided the acute and convalescent COVID-19 samples. PBMCs, B-cell-depleted T cells, or T cells provided the cDNA or gDNA that made up the material.

Methods used by the authors: Scientists estimated how many nucleated cells there were by amplifying reference gene primers. Assay: immunoSEQ multiplex PCR; the TCRdb copy retains only in-frame clones and omits some. The V and J calls and clone size come from that table; D and trimming were worked out from the DNA. The sample holds 350,000 to 450,000 clones; around nine tenths are singletons and the top ten take 1.5% to 2%. Individuals aged roughly 18 to 100 years were recruited from some 26 US areas. With 6 bases clipped from V and 5 bases from J, the junction kept 5 bases outside the gene matches. Germline V CDR1 and CDR2: SNHLY, FYNNEI. CDR3 length: 14 amino acids.

Material: PBMCs or T cells enriched from blood (not recorded which). The chain combines TRBV2 with TRBJ2-2, with 8 nucleotides matching TRBD2. This TCR was recovered from a woman between 25 and 40 years old who had recovered from COVID-19. The CDR3 nucleotides read TGTGCCAGCAGCTGGACTAGCCGGACCGGGGAGCTGTTTTTT. Encoded protein: CASSWTSRTGELFF.